These 5 T cell receptor beta chains were all obtained from the same sample, sequenced in a study of CD8+ T cells in alopecia areata. RNA extraction and reverse transcription yielded cDNA as sequencing template. Generated by immunoSEQ multiplex PCR, the TCRdb table keeps only in-frame clones and is missing some. The table has 200,000 to 250,000 clones, 50% to 70% seen once. This specimen was CD4+ T cells sorted from blood, taken at week 0. All receptors come from a human donor with alopecia areata.

The chain combines TRBV18 with TRBJ2-4; D may be TRBD1 or TRBD2 (5 bases each). V was trimmed by 3 bases and J by 7 bases, leaving 10 bases between them. The CDR3 extends over 13 amino acids. The germline V gene has CDR1 KGHSH and CDR2 LQKENI. The CDR3 loop reads CASSPGRENIQYF. The CDR3 bases are TGTGCCAGCTCACCTGGCAGGGAGAACATTCAGTACTTC. The variable domain in full, with the rest retrieved from reference TRBV18 and TRBJ2-4, is NAGVMQNPRHLVRRRGQEARLRCSPMKGHSHVYWYRQLPEEGLKFMVYLQKENIIDESGMPKERFSAEFPKEGPSILRIQQVVRGDSAAYFCASSPGRENIQYFGAGTRLSVL.

The genes are TRBV5-6 and TRBJ2-7; perhaps TRBD1 as D (6 bases). Deletions cut 0 bases from V and 12 bases from J, with 13 bases between. The CDR3 covers 12 residues. Germline V gives CDR1 SGHDT, CDR2 YYEEEE. The CDR3 sequence: CASSLGDTRRYF. The CDR3 bases are TGTGCCAGCAGCTTGGGGGACACCCGGCGGTACTTC.

This chain joins TRBV19 and TRBJ2-5; no firm D call. The CDR3 loop spans 12 amino acids. CDR1 and CDR2 (germline): LNHDA, SQIVND (reference sequence). Trimming removed 6 bases from V and 5 bases from J, with 10 bases in between. CDR3 DNA: TGTGCCAGTAGGCAAGCTGGGGAGACCCAGTACTTC. Amino acid sequence: CASRQAGETQYF.

The sample holds a few counts of this clone. The chain uses TRBV29-1 and TRBJ2-7, with D possibly being TRBD1 or TRBD2 (5 bases each). Germline values: CDR1 SQVTM, CDR2 ANQGSEA. Deletions cut 6 bases from V and 3 bases from J, with 18 bases between. The CDR3 length is 14 residues. CDR3 in amino acids: CSVWDAHMNYEQYF. The CDR3 bases are TGCAGCGTCTGGGACGCCCACATGAACTACGAGCAGTACTTC.

J is TRBJ1-5 and V is TRBV30; D remains unclear. The germline CDR1 and CDR2 sequences are GTSNPN and SVGIG (reference sequence). V was shortened by 5 bases and J by 2 bases, with 10 bases between the two germline ends. The CDR3 runs to 13 residues. The CDR3 DNA sequence: TGTGCCTGGGCGCGGGAAGGCAATCAGCCCCAGCATTTT. Translation: CAWAREGNQPQHF.